Detailed here is one TCR beta chain. Its specificity is not known. Stated time point: week 47, end of study. Each dose of the vaccine consisted of 300 ug of mutant IDH1 20-mer peptide, with topical imiquimod. This entry comes from a study of a mutant IDH1 vaccine in newly diagnosed glioma. About the research overall: Vaccines were begun 4-6 weeks after radiotherapy alone, or with temozolomide cycles. Week 35 held visit V12, while week 47 held visit V13.

The table came from immunoSEQ multiplex PCR; TCRdb's copy has only in-frame clones and leaves some out. The sample comprises about 34,000 clones, 85% to 90% of which are singletons, and 9.5% to 15% rests with the top ten. The receptor was derived from a woman aged 30 to 39 with glioma. Sequencing used PBMCs, obtained from a glioma patient whose treatment included an IDH1 peptide vaccine.

This CDR3 reads CASSNEDGGWTNEKLFF. The CDR3 nucleotides are TGCGCCAGCAGCAACGAAGACGGTGGATGGACTAATGAAAAACTGTTTTTT. The rearrangement uses TRBV5-1 and TRBJ1-4; D call uncertain. The V end lost 4 bases, the J end lost 2 bases, and 18 bases lay between the germline ends. This CDR3 has 17 amino acids. In germline, CDR1 is SGHRS, CDR2 YFSETQ.